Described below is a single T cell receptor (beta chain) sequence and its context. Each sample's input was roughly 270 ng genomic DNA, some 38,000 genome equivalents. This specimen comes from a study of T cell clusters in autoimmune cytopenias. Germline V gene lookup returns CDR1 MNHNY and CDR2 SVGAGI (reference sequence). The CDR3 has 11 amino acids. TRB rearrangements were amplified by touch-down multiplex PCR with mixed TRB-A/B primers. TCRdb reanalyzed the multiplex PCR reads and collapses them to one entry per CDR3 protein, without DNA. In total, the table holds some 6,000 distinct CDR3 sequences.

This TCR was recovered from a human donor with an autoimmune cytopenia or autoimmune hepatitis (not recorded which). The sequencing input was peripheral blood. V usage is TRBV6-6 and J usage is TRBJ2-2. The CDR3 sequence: CASSYAGELFF.